This T cell receptor (beta chain) originates from a study of blood T cell repertoires in COVID-19. In the study overall: Sources were T cells, B-cell-depleted T cells, or PBMCs; the material itself was cDNA or gDNA.

Per the authors' pipeline: Nucleated cell number was recorded as an estimate derived from reference gene primer amplification. Data came from immunoSEQ multiplex PCR; TCRdb stores just in-frame clones and leaves some out. That table furnishes V, J and clone size, whereas the DNA furnished D and trimming. This sample carries under 200,000 clones, about 86% of them seen once, and the ten largest clones take 8% to 10%. Germline assignment: CDR1 GTSNPN and CDR2 SVGIG (reference sequence). This CDR3 has 15 amino acids. Trimming shortened V by 1 base and J by 0 bases, and 11 bases separated the two germline ends.

The chain is built from TRBV30 and TRBJ2-3; D may be TRBD2 (5 bases). Input material: peripheral blood. The receptor was derived from a man aged 55-75 years with acute or convalescent COVID-19. The CDR3 bases are TGTGCCTGGAGTGAGCGGCGGCGGAGCACAGATACGCAGTATTTT. The encoded protein is CAWSERRRSTDTQYF.